The 26 T cell receptor beta chains listed next were all sequenced from one sample in a study of memory CD4+ T cells and cytomegalovirus serostatus. The table came from immunoSEQ multiplex PCR; TCRdb's copy has only in-frame clones and leaves some out. The sample holds about 50,000 clones, 60% to 85% seen once. The sort gate was single viable CD3+CD4+CD8-CD45RO+ cells for memory CD4+ T cells. The sequencing input was memory CD4+ T cells from blood. Receptors were obtained from an adult in good health and CMV-seronegative.

The gene calls are TRBV6-5 and TRBJ1-5; D is ambiguous. V lost 6 bases to trimming and J lost 4 bases, with 13 bases between them. The length of the CDR3 is 14 residues. CDR1 is MNHEY, CDR2 SVGAGI, per germline. The CDR3, as DNA: TGTGCCAGCAGCCCCTTGAGAAGTAATCAGCCCCAGCATTTT. Protein product: CASSPLRSNQPQHF.

The CDR3 reads CASSQDPWGLNQPQHF. The CDR3 DNA follows: TGTGCCAGCAGCCAAGACCCTTGGGGGTTAAATCAGCCCCAGCATTTT. The chain joins TRBV4-2 to TRBJ1-5, with D possibly TRBD1 on 5 matching bases. The V gene's germline CDR1 is LGHNA and CDR2 YNFKEQ. This CDR3 spans 16 amino acids. The V end lost 0 bases, the J end lost 4 bases, and 13 bases lay between the germline ends.

The CDR3 DNA sequence: TGTGCCAGCAGCTCCCTCCGGGCGGGGGGGCGAAACACAGATACGCAGTATTTT. Residues: CASSSLRAGGRNTDTQYF. The chain employs TRBV11-2 and TRBJ2-3, with 9 nucleotides matching TRBD2. This CDR3 has 18 residues. V gave up 4 bases and J gave up 2 bases; unmatched junction bases: 13. CDR1 SGHAT and CDR2 FQNNGV come from the germline V gene.

V gene TRBV6-5 combines with J gene TRBJ2-2, with TRBD1 matching 8 bases. V gave up 5 bases and J gave up 4 bases; unmatched junction bases: 6. This CDR3 is built from 15 residues. Germline V CDR1 and CDR2: MNHEY, SVGAGI. The CDR3 loop reads CASSTQGGGTGELFF. In DNA, the CDR3 is TGTGCCAGCAGTACACAGGGGGGAGGCACCGGGGAGCTGTTTTTT.

The chain carries TRBV4-2 and TRBJ2-1; 10 bases line up with TRBD1. Germline loops: CDR1 LGHNA, CDR2 YNFKEQ. This CDR3 has 18 residues. The ends lost 2 bases at V and 6 bases at J; junction bases unmatched: 13. The CDR3 loop reads CASSQSRRGTGALNEQFF. In DNA form, the CDR3 reads TGTGCCAGCAGCCAATCTCGGCGGGGGACAGGGGCCCTCAATGAGCAGTTCTTC.

J is TRBJ1-2 and V is TRBV7-3; TRBD1 matches 8 bases. Unmatched junction bases numbered 7, after V lost 6 bases and J lost 7 bases. Germline V gives CDR1 SGHTA, CDR2 FQGTGA. This CDR3 contains 13 residues. The CDR3 spells CASSTGQGSGYTF. For the CDR3, the DNA is TGTGCCAGCAGTACCGGACAGGGCTCTGGCTACACCTTC.

This chain connects TRBV25-1 to TRBJ2-5, with D possibly matching TRBD1 (5 bases). This CDR3 is 18 amino acids long. V was clipped by 1 base and J by 2 bases, with 20 bases between them. CDR1 and CDR2 from the germline V gene are MGHDK and SYGVNS. The CDR3 reads CASSESPRSAGIQETQYF. CDR3 DNA: TGTGCCAGCAGTGAATCCCCCCGATCCGCAGGGATTCAAGAGACCCAGTACTTC.

This clone was observed a handful of times. The chain recombines TRBV6-5 with TRBJ1-1, with 8 bases identical to TRBD1. J was trimmed by 5 bases and V by 5 bases; bases with no gene match: 7. The CDR3 runs 14 residues. In germline, CDR1 is MNHEY, CDR2 SVGAGI. DNA of the CDR3: TGTGCCAGCAGTCTAAGACAGGGGCGTACTGAAGCTTTCTTT. Translation: CASSLRQGRTEAFF.

The chain uses TRBV30 and TRBJ1-5; no clear D. V dropped 2 bases and J dropped 0 bases, with 11 bases sitting between them. Germline assignment: CDR1 GTSNPN and CDR2 SVGIG (reference sequence). The CDR3 is 15 residues long. CDR3 loop: CAWSSGSYSNQPQHF. The CDR3, as DNA: TGTGCCTGGAGTTCCGGATCCTATAGCAATCAGCCCCAGCATTTT.

The chain recombines TRBV30 with TRBJ1-1, with TRBD1 matching 8 bases. The CDR3 spans 11 residues. Germline-derived CDR1 and CDR2 are GTSNPN and SVGIG (reference sequence). With 4 bases clipped from V and 10 bases from J, the junction kept 5 bases outside the gene matches. In DNA form, the CDR3 reads TGTGCCTGGATTCAGGGGGCGAGAGCTTTCTTT. The encoded protein is CAWIQGARAFF.

Sample share makes this clone medium-sized. In nucleotides, the CDR3 is TGTGCCAGCAGTGATCAGGGGGGGAACACTGAAGCTTTCTTT. Its translation is CASSDQGGNTEAFF. This chain connects TRBV25-1 to TRBJ1-1, with TRBD1 identical over 7 bases. Germline V lookup: CDR1 MGHDK, CDR2 SYGVNS. Trimming cost V 3 bases and J 1 base; bases outside gene matches: 2. The CDR3 has 14 residues.

The chain carries TRBV18 and TRBJ2-1; TRBD2 matches at 11 bases. CDR1 and CDR2 (germline): KGHSH, LQKENI. With V trimmed by 5 bases and J by 6 bases, 6 bases remained unmatched. The CDR3 is made up of 15 amino acids. CDR3 loop: CASSSTSGDPNEQFF. The CDR3 bases are TGTGCCAGCTCATCGACTAGCGGGGATCCCAATGAGCAGTTCTTC.

The rearrangement uses TRBV30 and TRBJ1-2, with D hard to call. Germline V gene sequence: CDR1 GTSNPN, CDR2 SVGIG (reference sequence). With 0 bases removed from V and 13 bases from J, the gap between germline ends came to 12 bases. The CDR3 runs to 11 residues. This chain's CDR3 is CAWSVPVPLTF. CDR3 bases: TGTGCCTGGAGTGTACCAGTCCCCCTCACCTTC.

The rearrangement joins TRBV30 to TRBJ1-1; D may be TRBD1 (6 bases). V lost 7 bases and J 4 bases, leaving 13 bases between the germline ends. CDR3 length equals 12 residues. Germline CDR1 is GTSNPN and CDR2 is SVGIG (reference sequence). The CDR3 bases are TGTGCCTTGGAGGGGGTAATCACTGAAGCTTTCTTT. Translating gives CALEGVITEAFF.

V usage is TRBV27 and J usage is TRBJ1-2, with a tentative D call TRBD1 (5 bases). The germline CDR1 and CDR2 sequences are MNHEY and SMNVEV (reference sequence). The CDR3 loop spans 17 amino acids. Between the trimmed V and J ends, which lost 3 bases and 6 bases, there was a span of 23 bases. CDR3 DNA sequence: TGTGCCAGCAGTTTTTTCCCCTCCCGGGCAGGGAGCGATGGCTACACCTTC. Its protein is CASSFFPSRAGSDGYTF.

This clone turned up a few times. In DNA form, the CDR3 reads TGTGCCAGCTCCCAGGAACGGGAGACCCAGTACTTC. Translation: CASSQERETQYF. V and J are TRBV18 and TRBJ2-5; D ambiguous. Germline V CDR1 and CDR2: KGHSH, LQKENI. The CDR3 is 12 amino acids. Trimming shortened V by 6 bases and J by 5 bases, and 10 bases separated the two germline ends. Complete variable domain (other parts from reference TRBV18 and TRBJ2-5): NAGVMQNPRHLVRRRGQEARLRCSPMKGHSHVYWYRQLPEEGLKFMVYLQKENIIDESGMPKERFSAEFPKEGPSILRIQQVVRGDSAAYFCASSQERETQYFGPGTRLLVL.

V is TRBV5-1 and J is TRBJ2-6; 7 bases align to TRBD1. Germline V gives CDR1 SGHRS, CDR2 YFSETQ. With 4 bases clipped from V and 2 bases from J, the junction kept 3 bases outside the gene matches. CDR3 length: 15 residues. The CDR3, as DNA: TGCGCCAGCAGCGAAGGGACAGCTGGGGCCAACGTCCTGACTTTC. Translation: CASSEGTAGANVLTF. The complete variable domain, with remaining parts taken from reference TRBV5-1 and TRBJ2-6, reads KAGVTQTPRYLIKTRGQQVTLSCSPISGHRSVSWYQQTPGQGLQFLFEYFSETQRNKGNFPGRFSGRQFSNSRSEMNVSTLELGDSALYLCASSEGTAGANVLTFGAGSRLTVL.

This chain joins TRBV18 and TRBJ1-2, with a possible D match to TRBD1 (5 bases). V was pared by 3 bases and J by 8 bases, with 10 bases between. The germline CDR1 and CDR2 sequences are KGHSH and LQKENI. This CDR3 contains 12 residues. The CDR3, as DNA: TGTGCCAGCTCACCTCAGGGAGAGGGCTACACCTTC. Its protein product is CASSPQGEGYTF.

The chain links TRBV2 to TRBJ1-2; D uncertain. Trimming cost V 3 bases and J 2 bases, with 7 bases left between them. Germline V gene data show CDR1 as SNHLY and CDR2 as FYNNEI. There are 13 residues in the CDR3. The CDR3 region is CASSDQVNYGYTF. CDR3 coding DNA: TGTGCCAGCAGTGATCAGGTGAACTATGGCTACACCTTC. Based on the CDR3 plus reference TRBV2 and TRBJ1-2, the full variable domain is EPEVTQTPSHQVTQMGQEVILRCVPISNHLYFYWYRQILGQKVEFLVSFYNNEISEKSEIFDDQFSVERPDGSNFTLKIRSTKLEDSAMYFCASSDQVNYGYTFGSGTRLTVV.

A few counts support this clone. The rearrangement links TRBV4-2 to TRBJ2-5; D may be TRBD2 (5 bases). Germline V gene sequence: CDR1 LGHNA, CDR2 YNFKEQ. V was clipped by 2 bases and J by 2 bases, with 12 bases between them. The CDR3 totals 15 residues. CDR3: CASSQTDSAQETQYF. CDR3 bases: TGTGCCAGCAGCCAAACGGACTCCGCTCAAGAGACCCAGTACTTC.

In its sample, this clone was seen a few times. The chain recombines TRBV6-5 with TRBJ2-1, with 12 positions matching TRBD2. This CDR3 is built from 15 residues. Germline loops: CDR1 MNHEY, CDR2 SVGAGI. Trimming removed 5 bases from V and 6 bases from J; junction bases left unmatched: 5. The CDR3 reads CASSTRLAGVNEQFF. DNA for the CDR3: TGTGCCAGCAGTACCCGACTAGCGGGGGTCAATGAGCAGTTCTTC.

The genes are TRBV18 and TRBJ1-2, with a weak D call TRBD1 (6 bases). CDR3 length: 13 residues. Germline lookup yields CDR1 KGHSH and CDR2 LQKENI. The V end was cut by 4 bases, the J end by 8 bases, with 14 bases between. Written as DNA, the CDR3 is TGTGCCAGCTCACTTACAGGGAGCTCAGGCTACACCTTC. Translated, it gives CASSLTGSSGYTF. Looking up the rest from reference TRBV18 and TRBJ1-2 gives the full variable domain: NAGVMQNPRHLVRRRGQEARLRCSPMKGHSHVYWYRQLPEEGLKFMVYLQKENIIDESGMPKERFSAEFPKEGPSILRIQQVVRGDSAAYFCASSLTGSSGYTFGSGTRLTVV.

The V and J genes are TRBV25-1 and TRBJ2-7; 9 bases align to TRBD2. This CDR3 has 15 amino acids. The germline CDR1 and CDR2 sequences are MGHDK and SYGVNS. V trimming: 2 bases; J trimming: 9 bases; junction bases outside the gene matches: 11. The CDR3 DNA reads TGTGCCAGCAGTGAAAGGATAGGTAGCGGGGGTTGGCAGTACTTC. Translated: CASSERIGSGGWQYF.

The chain recombines TRBV2 with TRBJ2-1; 8 bases fit TRBD1. V lost 2 bases to trimming and J lost 2 bases; unmatched junction nucleotides: 2. The germline V gene has CDR1 SNHLY and CDR2 FYNNEI. The CDR3 consists of 15 residues. Written as DNA, the CDR3 is TGTGCCAGCAGTGAATTGGACAGGGCCTACAATGAGCAGTTCTTC. Encoded protein: CASSELDRAYNEQFF.

The genes are TRBV30 and TRBJ1-5; the D gene is possibly TRBD1 (6 bases). V shed 0 bases and J shed 7 bases, with 13 bases lying between them. Germline values: CDR1 GTSNPN, CDR2 SVGIG (reference sequence). This CDR3 is built from 14 residues. For the CDR3, the DNA is TGTGCCTGGAGTGTGGGGGGGCTTTGGCAGCCCCAGCATTTT. Protein: CAWSVGGLWQPQHF.

The chain combines TRBV11-2 with TRBJ2-5, with 16 bases that match TRBD2. CDR3 size: 16 residues. V was clipped by 6 bases and J by 3 bases; unmatched bases: 4. Germline loops: CDR1 SGHAT, CDR2 FQNNGV. CDR3 nucleotide sequence: TGTGCCAGCAGATCCGGGACTAGCGGGGGGGAAGAGACCCAGTACTTC. It is translated as CASRSGTSGGEETQYF. The full variable domain, with the rest looked up from reference TRBV11-2 and TRBJ2-5, is EAGVAQSPRYKIIEKRQSVAFWCNPISGHATLYWYQQILGQGPKLLIQFQNNGVVDDSQLPKDRFSAERLKGVDSTLKIQPAKLEDSAVYLCASRSGTSGGEETQYFGPGTRLLVL.